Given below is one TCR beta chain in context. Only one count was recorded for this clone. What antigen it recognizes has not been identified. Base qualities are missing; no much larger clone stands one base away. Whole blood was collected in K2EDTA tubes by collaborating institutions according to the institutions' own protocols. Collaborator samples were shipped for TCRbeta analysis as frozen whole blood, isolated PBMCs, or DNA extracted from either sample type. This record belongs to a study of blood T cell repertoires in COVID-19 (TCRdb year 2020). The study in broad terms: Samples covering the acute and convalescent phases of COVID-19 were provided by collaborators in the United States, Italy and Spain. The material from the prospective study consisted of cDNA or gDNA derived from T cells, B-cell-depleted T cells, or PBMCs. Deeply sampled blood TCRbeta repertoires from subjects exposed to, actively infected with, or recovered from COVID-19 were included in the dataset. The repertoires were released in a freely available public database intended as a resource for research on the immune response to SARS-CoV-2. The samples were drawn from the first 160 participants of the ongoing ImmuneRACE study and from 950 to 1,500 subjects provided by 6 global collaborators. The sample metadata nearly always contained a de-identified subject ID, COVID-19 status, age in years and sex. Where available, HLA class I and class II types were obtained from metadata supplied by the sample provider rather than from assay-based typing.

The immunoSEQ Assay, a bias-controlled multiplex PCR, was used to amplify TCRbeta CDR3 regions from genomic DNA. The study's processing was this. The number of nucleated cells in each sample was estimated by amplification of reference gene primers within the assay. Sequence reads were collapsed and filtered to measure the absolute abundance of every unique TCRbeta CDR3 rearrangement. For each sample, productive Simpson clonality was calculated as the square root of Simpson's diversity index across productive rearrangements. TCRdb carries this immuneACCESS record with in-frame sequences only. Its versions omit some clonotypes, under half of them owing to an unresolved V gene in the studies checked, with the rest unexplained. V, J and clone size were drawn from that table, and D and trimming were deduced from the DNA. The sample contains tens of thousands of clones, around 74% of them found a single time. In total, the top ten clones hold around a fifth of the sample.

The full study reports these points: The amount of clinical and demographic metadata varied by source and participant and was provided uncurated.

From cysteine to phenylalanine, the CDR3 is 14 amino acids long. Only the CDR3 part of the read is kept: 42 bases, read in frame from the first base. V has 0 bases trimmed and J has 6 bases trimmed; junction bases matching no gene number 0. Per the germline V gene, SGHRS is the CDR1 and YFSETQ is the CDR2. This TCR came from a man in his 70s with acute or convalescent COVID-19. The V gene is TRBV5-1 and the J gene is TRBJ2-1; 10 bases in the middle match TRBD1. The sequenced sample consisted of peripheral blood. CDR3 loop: CASSLGTGGNEQFF. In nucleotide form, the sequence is TGCGCCAGCAGCTTGGGGACAGGGGGCAATGAGCAGTTCTTC.